This entry features one TCR beta chain sequence. The antigen is undetermined. Primers: 60 Vbeta forward and 13 Jbeta reverse. Repertoires were generated with immunoSEQ multiplex PCR, while TCRdb's copy carries only in-frame clones and drops some. There are roughly 120,000 clones in the sample; over 65% occur only once, and just under 2% lies in the top ten. The data are from a study of cytomegalovirus exposure and HLA in healthy donors. Study-level findings and limits: Earlier analysis looked at TCR beta V segments, and most were productive about 90% or about 30% of the time. TCR beta sequences reportedly predicted most subjects' HLA-A and HLA-B alleles accurately.

Germline trimming cut 0 bases from V and 9 bases from J; bases unmatched to any gene: 10. This CDR3 region has 15 residues. CDR1 SGHRS and CDR2 YFSETQ come from the germline V gene. V and J are TRBV5-1 and TRBJ2-5; TRBD2 matches at 8 bases. This TCR came from a man aged 50-60 years in good health and CMV-seronegative. The sample comprised PBMCs. The CDR3 sequence is CASSLEWRGDAAQYF. CDR3 nucleotides: TGCGCCAGCAGCTTGGAGTGGCGGGGGGACGCGGCCCAGTACTTC.